The clone carrying this T cell receptor beta chain was seen repeatedly, ten times or more. What it binds is not known. The source of the sample is a study of T-cell reconstitution after alpha-beta-depleted transplantation in children. General observations from the study: After one year, T-cell counts and TCRbeta diversity mostly came from new T cells. From surviving recipient T cells and thymic progenitors came the high day-60 TCRbeta diversity observed in some patients. By about two months after transplant, alpha-beta T cells reportedly arose from several hundred graft clones that had expanded.

The CDR3 contains 14 residues. Germline lookup yields CDR1 MGHDK and CDR2 SYGVNS. Trimming pared 2 bases from V and 8 bases from J, leaving 12 bases between. It was with unique molecular identifiers that the TCRbeta library was prepared. MiXCR was run by TCRdb on the PCR reads, yielding one entry per CDR3 protein. The table has 280,000 or so distinct CDR3 sequences, under 14% seen once. The sequence was collected from a male patient aged 2-15 years who had a stem cell transplant for chronic granulomatous disease, so the T cells may come from the graft donor. The rearrangement links TRBV25-1 to TRBJ1-4; D is ambiguous. Specimen: peripheral blood, collected 180 days after TCRalphabeta/CD19-depleted stem cell transplant. CDR3 sequence reads: CASSELGPGEKLFF. As DNA, the CDR3 is TGTGCCAGCAGTGAACTCGGGCCGGGCGAAAAACTGTTTTTT.